The clone carrying this T cell receptor beta chain was observed a handful of times. The antigen remains undetermined. MiXCR was run by TCRdb on the 5' RACE reads, yielding one entry per CDR3 protein. The repertoire holds hundreds of thousands of distinct CDR3 sequences, roughly 20% seen once, with over 10% in the top ten. This entry is derived from a study of identical twins. Study observations and caveats: Invariant T cells like MAIT and iNKT could partly confound the zero-insertion analyses.

J gave up 7 bases and V 5 bases, and 7 bases lay outside the gene matches. The CDR3 runs to 14 residues. The germline CDR1 and CDR2 sequences are DFQATT and SNEGSKA (reference sequence). Separately, the same data were catalogued under a study of T cells expressing NK-cell markers. That work contributes: Sorted CD3+CD56-NKG2C+, CD3+CD56+NKG2C- and CD3+CD56+NKG2C+ T cells were the source of the TCR beta repertoires.

This clonotype originated in a woman in her late teens or twenties in good health. J is TRBJ2-1 and V is TRBV20-1; TRBD2 agrees at 11 bases. The material sequenced was PBMCs. CDR3 in DNA: TGCAGTGCTGTACTAGCGGGAGATTATAATGAGCAGTTCTTC. This gives the protein CSAVLAGDYNEQFF.